This TCR beta chain was captured by sequencing in a study of T cell repertoires in cytomegalovirus infection. Study at large: Recently identified HLA-C-restricted CMV epitopes were among the peptides used.

TCRdb processed the reads anew with MiXCR; each CDR3 protein has one entry. The data contain 900,000 to 950,000 distinct CDR3 sequences, 31% of them singletons. Study-level findings and limits: The response measured ex vivo was dominated by TCR beta clonotypes (HLA-C-restricted and CMV-specific). Summed frequency of shared TCR beta families picked out CMV carriers who also had the relevant HLA.

There are a few counts of this clonotype. The antigen is undetermined. The source of this sequence is a human donor in good health (CMV status not recorded). Some clones in this sample may be carry-over from other donors' samples. The specimen was cultured CD8+ T cells from PBMCs, collected from culture after CMV antigen stimulation.

CDR3 region: CASSEAQLHNEKLFF. CDR3 nucleotides: TGTGCCAGCAGTGAAGCGCAACTTCATAATGAAAAACTGTTTTTT. V usage is TRBV2 and J usage is TRBJ1-4, with D uncertain. V shed 0 bases and J shed 4 bases, with 9 bases lying between them. Per germline, CDR1 SNHLY and CDR2 FYNNEI. This CDR3 region has 15 residues.